The clone carrying this TCR beta chain was seen only a few times. TCRdb independently ran MiXCR on the RT-PCR reads; one entry per CDR3 protein. The table includes about 500,000 distinct CDR3 sequences, approximately 7.2% detected once. V lost 5 bases and J lost 3; bases outside the gene matches: 6. This CDR3 contains 16 residues. Germline lookup yields CDR1 MNHEY and CDR2 SVGEGT. This sample was included in a study of response to subunit inactivated influenza vaccine. The material sequenced was PBMCs from blood, taken about 23 months after vaccination. The sequence derives from a man aged 50-75 years who received an inactivated influenza vaccine. This rearrangement joins TRBV6-2 or TRBV6-3 to TRBJ1-3, with TRBD1 matching 11 bases. The CDR3 protein is CASSLGQGAIGNTIYF. CDR3 sequence (DNA): TGTGCCAGCAGTCTTGGACAGGGGGCCATTGGAAACACCATATATTTT.